This paragraph reports one T cell receptor (beta chain). Antigen specificity is unknown. These data are taken from a study of T-cell memory formation after mild COVID-19. Study-level findings and limits: A second wave of clones peaked on day 37, and their SARS-CoV-2 specificity went unconfirmed. While clones contracting from day 15 to 85 were balanced between CD4 and CD8, later expanders leaned CD4+. CM and EM subsets held most contracting CD4+ clones; EMRA held CD8+ ones.

Trimming took 8 bases from V and 0 from J, leaving 15 bases between them. Looked up from germline, CDR1 is SGHAT and CDR2 is FQNNGV. The length of the CDR3 is 15 residues. TCRalpha and TCRbeta libraries used 5'RACE with constant-segment primers and UMIs. In TCRdb, the 5' RACE reads were re-called with MiXCR into one record per CDR3 protein. The data contain 250,000 or so distinct CDR3 sequences, roughly 9.4% of them singletons. The rearrangement uses TRBV11-2 and TRBJ2-3; D unresolved. The sequenced sample consisted of PBMCs or a T cell subset sorted from them (not recorded which). This receptor was identified in a man in his late teens or twenties who had mild COVID-19 (a few samples of this study predate the infection). Cell type and time point are not known. This CDR3 is CASSEDGTSTDTQYF. As DNA, the CDR3 is TGTGCCAGCTCTGAGGACGGAACTAGCACAGATACGCAGTATTTT. The variable domain in full, with the rest retrieved from reference TRBV11-2 and TRBJ2-3, is EAGVAQSPRYKIIEKRQSVAFWCNPISGHATLYWYQQILGQGPKLLIQFQNNGVVDDSQLPKDRFSAERLKGVDSTLKIQPAKLEDSAVYLCASSEDGTSTDTQYFGPGTRLTVL.